The 7 T cell receptor beta chains reported below all come from one sample, sequenced in a study of blood T cell repertoires in COVID-19. Clones were read by immunoSEQ multiplex PCR, and TCRdb kept only the in-frame ones, dropping some. The data hold 48,000 or so clones, with 86% observed a single time. The sequenced sample consisted of peripheral blood. The receptors were sampled from a woman of 80 years or more with COVID-19, enrolled during active disease.

This chain joins TRBV18 and TRBJ2-1; D gene ambiguous. The germline CDR1 and CDR2 sequences are KGHSH and LQKENI. The CDR3 is 17 residues long. V lost 3 bases and J 0 bases, leaving 15 bases between the germline ends. The CDR3 coding sequence is TGTGCCAGCTCACCCCCCTTCTGGTCCGGCTCCTACAATGAGCAGTTCTTC. Residues: CASSPPFWSGSYNEQFF. Filled out from reference TRBV18 and TRBJ2-1, the complete variable domain reads NAGVMQNPRHLVRRRGQEARLRCSPMKGHSHVYWYRQLPEEGLKFMVYLQKENIIDESGMPKERFSAEFPKEGPSILRIQQVVRGDSAAYFCASSPPFWSGSYNEQFFGPGTRLTVL.

This clone was seen more than once but under ten times. This rearrangement joins TRBV18 to TRBJ1-2, with TRBD1 matching 10 bases. CDR1 is KGHSH and CDR2 is LQKENI in the germline V gene. The trim removed 3 bases at V and 4 bases at J, leaving 2 bases unmatched. This CDR3 is built from 14 residues. CDR3 nucleotides: TGTGCCAGCTCACCGACAGGGGGCGCCTATGGCTACACCTTC. It encodes CASSPTGGAYGYTF. Complete variable domain (other parts from reference TRBV18 and TRBJ1-2): NAGVMQNPRHLVRRRGQEARLRCSPMKGHSHVYWYRQLPEEGLKFMVYLQKENIIDESGMPKERFSAEFPKEGPSILRIQQVVRGDSAAYFCASSPTGGAYGYTFGSGTRLTVV.

The rearrangement uses TRBV27 and TRBJ2-2; TRBD1 matches 8 bases. V trimming: 1 base; J trimming: 4 bases; junction bases outside the gene matches: 11. The germline CDR1 and CDR2 sequences are MNHEY and SMNVEV (reference sequence). The CDR3 runs to 18 residues. In nucleotides, the CDR3 is TGTGCCAGCAGTTTATATCGGGTCGGACAGGGTGGCACCGGGGAGCTGTTTTTT. It translates to CASSLYRVGQGGTGELFF.

The chain has TRBV9 and TRBJ1-2; no clear D gene. The V gene lost 4 bases and the J gene lost 8 bases, with 18 bases spanning the gap. The CDR3 runs 14 residues. Germline CDR1 is SGDLS and CDR2 is YYNGEE. DNA of the CDR3: TGTGCCAGCAGCCCCCGGGAGGGCTCTTGGGGCTACACCTTC. Protein: CASSPREGSWGYTF.

The chain has TRBV25-1 and TRBJ2-7; D not certain. V lost 2 bases to trimming and J lost 1 base, with 12 bases between them. Germline V CDR1 and CDR2: MGHDK, SYGVNS. CDR3 length equals 15 residues. The CDR3 DNA follows: TGTGCCAGCAGTGAACCCCGAGGCAGTTCCTACGAGCAGTACTTC. Protein product: CASSEPRGSSYEQYF.

V is TRBV2 and J is TRBJ1-1; D call uncertain. The CDR3 has 13 amino acids. The germline V gene has CDR1 SNHLY and CDR2 FYNNEI. V lost 3 bases and J lost 10, with 15 bases in between. DNA of the CDR3: TGTGCCAGCAGTGACGCCCCGCCAGGTGTAGCTTTCTTT. Its protein product is CASSDAPPGVAFF.

The chain carries TRBV6-5 and TRBJ2-1; 10 nucleotides match TRBD1. The length of the CDR3 is 15 residues. Per germline, CDR1 MNHEY and CDR2 SVGAGI. V shed 6 bases and J 7 bases; nucleotides not matched to a gene: 9. The CDR3, as DNA: TGTGCCAGCAGCTCCCCTGGGACAGGGGAAAATGAGCAGTTCTTC. The encoded protein is CASSSPGTGENEQFF.